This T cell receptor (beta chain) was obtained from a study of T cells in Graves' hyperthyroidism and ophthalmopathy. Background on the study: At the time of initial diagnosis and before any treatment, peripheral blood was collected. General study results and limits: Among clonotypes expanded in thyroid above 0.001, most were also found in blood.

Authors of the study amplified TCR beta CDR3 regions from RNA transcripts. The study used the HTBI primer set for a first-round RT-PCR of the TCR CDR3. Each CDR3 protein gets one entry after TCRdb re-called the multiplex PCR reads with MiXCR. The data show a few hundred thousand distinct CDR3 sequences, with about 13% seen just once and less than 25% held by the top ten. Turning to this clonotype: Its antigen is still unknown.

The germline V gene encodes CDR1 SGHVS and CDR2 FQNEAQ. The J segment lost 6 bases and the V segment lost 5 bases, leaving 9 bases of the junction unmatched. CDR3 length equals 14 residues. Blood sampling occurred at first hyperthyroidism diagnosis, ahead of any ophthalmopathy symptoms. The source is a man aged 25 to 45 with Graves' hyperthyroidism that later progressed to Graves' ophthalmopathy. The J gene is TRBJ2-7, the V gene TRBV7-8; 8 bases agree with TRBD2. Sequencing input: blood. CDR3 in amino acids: CASSTRGGSSEQYF. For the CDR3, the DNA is TGTGCCAGCAGCACCCGGGGGGGCTCAAGCGAGCAGTACTTC.